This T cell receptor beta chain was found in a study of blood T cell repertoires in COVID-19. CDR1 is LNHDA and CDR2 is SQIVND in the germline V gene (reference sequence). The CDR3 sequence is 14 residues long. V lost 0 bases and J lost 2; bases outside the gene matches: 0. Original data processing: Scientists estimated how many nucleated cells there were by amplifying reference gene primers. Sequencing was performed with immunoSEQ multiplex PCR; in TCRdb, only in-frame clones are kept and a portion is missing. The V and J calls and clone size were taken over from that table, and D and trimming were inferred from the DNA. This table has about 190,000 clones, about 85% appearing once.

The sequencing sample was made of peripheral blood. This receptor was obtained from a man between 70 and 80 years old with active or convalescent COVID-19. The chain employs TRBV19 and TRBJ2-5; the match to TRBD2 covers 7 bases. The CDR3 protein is CASSIEGLQETQYF. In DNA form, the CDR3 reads TGTGCCAGTAGTATAGAGGGACTACAAGAGACCCAGTACTTC.